Below, one T cell receptor (beta chain) is given with its context. No antigen is known for it. The data are from a study of cytomegalovirus exposure and HLA in healthy donors. Study observations and caveats: An ancestry cluster, one associated with Asian ancestry, reportedly showed fewer N-insertions than the roughly 610-donor mean in a later analysis. The later analysis indicated that the majority of CMV-associated TCR beta chains appeared HLA-restricted. A later analysis showed TCR association rates differing by HLA locus, peaking at DRB1 and lowest at HLA-C.

PCR involved 60 Vbeta and 13 Jbeta primers. Data came from immunoSEQ multiplex PCR; TCRdb stores just in-frame clones and leaves some out. The table has about 200,000 clones, more than 75% seen once; the top ten hold over 5%. The material sequenced was PBMCs. The receptor's source is a woman between 50 and 59 years old in good health and CMV-seropositive.

DNA of the CDR3: TGCGCCAGCAGGACTAGCGGGAGCTCCTACAATGAGCAGTTCTTC. This encodes CASRTSGSSYNEQFF. The J gene is TRBJ2-1, the V gene TRBV5-1; 12 bases are a match to TRBD2. The CDR3 loop spans 15 amino acids. V trimming: 5 bases; J trimming: 0 bases; junction bases outside the gene matches: 0. CDR1 and CDR2 from the germline V gene are SGHRS and YFSETQ. Together with reference TRBV5-1 and TRBJ2-1, the CDR3 gives the full variable domain: KAGVTQTPRYLIKTRGQQVTLSCSPISGHRSVSWYQQTPGQGLQFLFEYFSETQRNKGNFPGRFSGRQFSNSRSEMNVSTLELGDSALYLCASRTSGSSYNEQFFGPGTRLTVL.